This TCR beta chain appears in the sequencing data of a study of OX40 agonist ivuxolimab in advanced cancers. Study summary: Patients treated during dose escalation were battling hepatocellular carcinoma, melanoma, renal cell or head and neck cancer.

Sampling of blood occurred at baseline, cycle 4 day 1, and cycle 7 day 1. The protocol was immunoSEQ multiplex PCR, while the TCRdb copy is restricted to in-frame clones and leaves out a portion. Of approximately 70,000 clones in the sample, more than 80% were seen once. The CDR3 sequence is 16 residues long. Trimming took 0 bases from V and 5 from J; bases not matched to a gene: 8. Looked up from germline, CDR1 is SGDLS and CDR2 is YYNGEE. Material: CD4+ or CD8+ T cells sorted from blood, obtained in a trial of the OX40 agonist ivuxolimab. The V gene is TRBV9, the J gene TRBJ2-3, with TRBD2 matching 8 bases. The TCR sequence derives from an adult with an advanced solid tumor such as melanoma, head and neck, liver or kidney cancer. This CDR3 is CASSVDRGGRVDTQYF. CDR3 in DNA: TGTGCCAGCAGCGTAGACCGGGGGGGCAGGGTAGATACGCAGTATTTT.